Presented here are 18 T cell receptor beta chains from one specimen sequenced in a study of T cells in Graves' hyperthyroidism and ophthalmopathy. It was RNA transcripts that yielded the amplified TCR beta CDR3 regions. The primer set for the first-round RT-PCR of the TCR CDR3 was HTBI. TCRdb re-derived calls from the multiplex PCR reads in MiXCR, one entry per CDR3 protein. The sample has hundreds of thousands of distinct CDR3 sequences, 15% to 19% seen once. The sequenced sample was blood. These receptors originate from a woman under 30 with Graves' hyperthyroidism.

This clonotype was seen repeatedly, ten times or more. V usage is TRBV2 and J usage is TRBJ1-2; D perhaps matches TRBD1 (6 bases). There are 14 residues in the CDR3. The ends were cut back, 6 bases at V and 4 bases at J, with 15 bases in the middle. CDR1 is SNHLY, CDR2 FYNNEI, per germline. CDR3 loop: CASSQGTEPYGYTF. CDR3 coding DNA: TGTGCCAGCAGCCAGGGGACCGAGCCCTATGGCTACACCTTC.

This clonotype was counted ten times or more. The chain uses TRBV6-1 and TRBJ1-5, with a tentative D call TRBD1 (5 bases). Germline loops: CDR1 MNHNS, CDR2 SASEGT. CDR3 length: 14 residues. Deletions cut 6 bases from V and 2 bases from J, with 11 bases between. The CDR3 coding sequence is TGTGCCAGCAGGGCAGGGTTTGGCAATCAGCCCCAGCATTTT. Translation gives CASRAGFGNQPQHF.

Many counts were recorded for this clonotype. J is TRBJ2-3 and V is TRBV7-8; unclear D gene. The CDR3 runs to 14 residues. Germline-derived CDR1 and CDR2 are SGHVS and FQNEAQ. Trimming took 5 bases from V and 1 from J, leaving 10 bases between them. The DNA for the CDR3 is TGTGCCAGCAGCCCTGCAGGAGGCACAGATACGCAGTATTTT. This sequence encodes CASSPAGGTDTQYF.

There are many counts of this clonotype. The CDR3, as DNA: TGTGCCAGCAGTGGCAATGGAGGGAACATTCAGTACTTC. Translating gives CASSGNGGNIQYF. The V and J genes are TRBV6-1 and TRBJ2-4; D is possibly TRBD2 (6 bases). Trimming removed 4 bases from V and 7 bases from J, with 11 bases in between. The germline V gene encodes CDR1 MNHNS and CDR2 SASEGT. The CDR3 spans 13 residues.

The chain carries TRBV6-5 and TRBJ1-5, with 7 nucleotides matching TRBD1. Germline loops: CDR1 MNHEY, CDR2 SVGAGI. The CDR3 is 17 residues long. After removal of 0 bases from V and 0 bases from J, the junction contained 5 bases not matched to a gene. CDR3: CASSYSGQAYSNQPQHF. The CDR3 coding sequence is TGTGCCAGCAGTTACTCTGGACAGGCTTATAGCAATCAGCCCCAGCATTTT.

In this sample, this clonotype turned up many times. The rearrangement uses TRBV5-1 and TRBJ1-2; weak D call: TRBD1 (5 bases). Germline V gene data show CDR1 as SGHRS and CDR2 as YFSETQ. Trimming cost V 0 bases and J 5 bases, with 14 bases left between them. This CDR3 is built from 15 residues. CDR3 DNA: TGCGCCAGCAGCTTGGTACAACAAGGGACTTATGGCTACACCTTC. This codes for CASSLVQQGTYGYTF.

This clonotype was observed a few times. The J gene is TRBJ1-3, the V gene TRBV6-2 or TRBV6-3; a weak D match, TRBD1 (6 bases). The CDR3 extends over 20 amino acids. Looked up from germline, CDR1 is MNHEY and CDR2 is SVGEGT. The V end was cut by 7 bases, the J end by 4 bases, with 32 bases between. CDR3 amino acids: CASTSRQGTDAGGWGNTIYF. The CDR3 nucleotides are TGTGCCAGCACGAGCCGCCAGGGGACCGATGCTGGCGGCTGGGGAAACACCATATATTTT.

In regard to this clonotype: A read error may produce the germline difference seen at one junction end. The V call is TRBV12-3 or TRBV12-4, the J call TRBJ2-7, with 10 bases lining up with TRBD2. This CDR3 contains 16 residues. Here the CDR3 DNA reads TGCGCCAGCAGCTCGACGAGCGGGAGGGCCAGGGGCGAGCAGTACTTC. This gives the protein CASSSTSGRARGEQYF.

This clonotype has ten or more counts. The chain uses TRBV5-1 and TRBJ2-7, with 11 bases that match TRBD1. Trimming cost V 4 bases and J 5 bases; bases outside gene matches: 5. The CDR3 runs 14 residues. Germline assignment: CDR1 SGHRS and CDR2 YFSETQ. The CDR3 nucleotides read TGCGCCAGCAGCCGGACAGGGGGCAACAACGAGCAGTACTTC. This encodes CASSRTGGNNEQYF.

CDR3 residues: CSARVGGGDQPQHF. The CDR3 region has the DNA TGCAGTGCTAGGGTCGGGGGGGGGGATCAGCCCCAGCATTTT. The rearrangement links TRBV20-1 to TRBJ1-5; D perhaps matches TRBD1 (5 bases). Germline V gene data show CDR1 as DFQATT and CDR2 as SNEGSKA (reference sequence). The V gene lost 3 bases and the J gene lost 5 bases, with 14 bases spanning the gap. CDR3 size: 14 residues.

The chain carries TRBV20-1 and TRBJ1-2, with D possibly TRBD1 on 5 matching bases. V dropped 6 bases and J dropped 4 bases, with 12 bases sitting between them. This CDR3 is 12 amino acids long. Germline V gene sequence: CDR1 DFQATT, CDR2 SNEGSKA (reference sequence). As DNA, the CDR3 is TGCAGTGCCCACGGGGCGGGCTATGGCTACACCTTC. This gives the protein CSAHGAGYGYTF.

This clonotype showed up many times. Here the CDR3 DNA reads TGTGCCAGCAGTTCCCGGGACAGCTCTCGGAAGACCCAGTACTTC. Residues: CASSSRDSSRKTQYF. The V and J genes are TRBV28 and TRBJ2-5; TRBD1 agrees at 7 bases. CDR1 and CDR2 (germline): MDHEN, SYDVKM. CDR3 length: 15 residues. The junction had 11 bases not matched to a gene; V was cut back by 4 bases and J by 6 bases.

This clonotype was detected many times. The CDR3 is CASTRRSHSYEQYF. DNA of the CDR3: TGTGCCAGCACCCGCCGGTCCCACTCCTACGAGCAGTACTTC. The genes are TRBV3-1 and TRBJ2-7; D is unresolved. The CDR3 consists of 14 residues. The germline V and J ends were trimmed by 7 bases and 0 bases, with 13 bases remaining between them. Germline CDR1 and CDR2: LGHDT and YNNKEL (reference sequence).

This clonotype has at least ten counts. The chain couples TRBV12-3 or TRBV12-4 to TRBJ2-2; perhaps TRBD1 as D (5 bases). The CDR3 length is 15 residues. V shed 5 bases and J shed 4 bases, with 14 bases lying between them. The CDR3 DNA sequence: TGTGCCAGCAGTGGGCTGGGGCAGAGCACCGGGGAGCTGTTTTTT. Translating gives CASSGLGQSTGELFF.

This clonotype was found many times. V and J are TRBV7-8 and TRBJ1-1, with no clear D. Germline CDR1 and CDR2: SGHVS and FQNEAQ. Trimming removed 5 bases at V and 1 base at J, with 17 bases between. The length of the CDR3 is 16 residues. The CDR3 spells CASSPGPSLGNTEAFF. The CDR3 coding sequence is TGTGCCAGCAGCCCCGGACCGTCCTTGGGGAACACTGAAGCTTTCTTT. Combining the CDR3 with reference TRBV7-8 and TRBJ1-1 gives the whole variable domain GAGVSQSPRYKVAKRGQDVALRCDPISGHVSLFWYQQALGQGPEFLTYFQNEAQLDKSGLPSDRFFAERPEGSVSTLKIQRTQQEDSAVYLCASSPGPSLGNTEAFFGQGTRLTVV.

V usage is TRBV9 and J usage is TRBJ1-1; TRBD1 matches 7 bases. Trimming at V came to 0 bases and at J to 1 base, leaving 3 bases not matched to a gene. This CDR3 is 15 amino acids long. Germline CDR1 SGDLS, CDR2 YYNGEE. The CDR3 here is CASSVEGAQNTEAFF. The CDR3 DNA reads TGTGCCAGCAGCGTAGAGGGGGCCCAGAACACTGAAGCTTTCTTT.

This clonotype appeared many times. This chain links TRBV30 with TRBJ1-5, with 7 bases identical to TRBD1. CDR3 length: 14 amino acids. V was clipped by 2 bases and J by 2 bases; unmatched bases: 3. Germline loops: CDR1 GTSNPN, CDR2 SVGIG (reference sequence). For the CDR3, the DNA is TGTGCCTGGAGTAGGGGACAGCGCAATCAGCCCCAGCATTTT. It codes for CAWSRGQRNQPQHF.

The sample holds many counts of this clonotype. CDR3 sequence: CASSLGLSGMNTEAFF. CDR3 coding DNA: TGCGCCAGCAGCTTGGGGCTCTCAGGGATGAACACTGAAGCTTTCTTT. This sequence joins TRBV5-1 and TRBJ1-1, with TRBD1 as a possible D gene (5 bases). The CDR3 sequence is 16 residues long. Germline V gives CDR1 SGHRS, CDR2 YFSETQ. The ends were cut back, 0 bases at V and 0 bases at J, with 12 bases in the middle.